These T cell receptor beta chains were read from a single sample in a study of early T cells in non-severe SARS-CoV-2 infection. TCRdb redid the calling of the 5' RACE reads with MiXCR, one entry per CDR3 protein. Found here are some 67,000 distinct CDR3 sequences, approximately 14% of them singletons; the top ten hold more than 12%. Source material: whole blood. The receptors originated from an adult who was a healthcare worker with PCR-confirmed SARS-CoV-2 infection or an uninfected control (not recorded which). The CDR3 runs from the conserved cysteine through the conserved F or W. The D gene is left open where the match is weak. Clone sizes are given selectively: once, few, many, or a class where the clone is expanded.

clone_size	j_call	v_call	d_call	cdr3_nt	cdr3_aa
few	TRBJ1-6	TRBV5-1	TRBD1	TGCGCCAGCAGCCCCGACAGGGGTTATAATTCACCCCTCCACTTT	CASSPDRGYNSPLHF
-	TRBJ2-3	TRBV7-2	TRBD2	TGTGCCAGCAGAAATAGACGGGGGGACCCAAGCACAGATACGCAGTATTTT	CASRNRRGDPSTDTQYF
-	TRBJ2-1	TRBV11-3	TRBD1	TGTGCCAGCAGCGCGTACAGGGGGCAAGGGGCCTACAATGAGCAGTTCTTC	CASSAYRGQGAYNEQFF
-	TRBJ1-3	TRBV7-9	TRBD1	TGTGCCAGCAGCCAACAGGGGGCTGGAAACACCATATATTTT	CASSQQGAGNTIYF
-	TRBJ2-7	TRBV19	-	TGTGCCAGTACCCTCGCCGAGGGGGGGGCCTACGAGCAGTACTTC	CASTLAEGGAYEQYF
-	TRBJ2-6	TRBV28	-	TGTGCCAGCAGTTTAACAGTCTCTGGGGCCAACGTCCTGACTTTC	CASSLTVSGANVLTF
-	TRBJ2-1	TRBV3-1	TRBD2	TGTGCCAGCAGTGGGGGACTACGCGGGGGTGAGCAGTTCTTC	CASSGGLRGGEQFF
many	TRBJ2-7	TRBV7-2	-	TGTGCCAGCAGCTTAGATCTCTCGGTTCTCGGGTACGAGCAGTACTTC	CASSLDLSVLGYEQYF
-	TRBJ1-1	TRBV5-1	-	TGCGCCAGCAAGGTAGTGGTGAACACTGAAGCTTTCTTT	CASKVVVNTEAFF
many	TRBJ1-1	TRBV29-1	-	TGCAGCGGGGGACGGGGGAACACTGAAGCTTTCTTT	CSGGRGNTEAFF
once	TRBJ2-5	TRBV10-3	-	TGTGCCATCAGTGACCCTACCTTAGTGGCGAAGACCCAGTACTTC	CAISDPTLVAKTQYF
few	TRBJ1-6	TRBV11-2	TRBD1	TGTGCCAGCAGCTTAGCGGACAGGAGCTCCTATAATTCACCCCTCCACTTT	CASSLADRSSYNSPLHF
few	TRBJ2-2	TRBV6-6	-	TGTGCCAGCATCCGAGCTGGGGAGCTGTTTTTT	CASIRAGELFF
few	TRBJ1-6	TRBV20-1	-	TGCAGTGCTAGAGTGGACAGTAATTCACCCCTCCACTTT	CSARVDSNSPLHF
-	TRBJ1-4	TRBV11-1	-	TGTGCCAGCAGCTTGAACCGCGCCGACGGACTGTTTTTT	CASSLNRADGLFF
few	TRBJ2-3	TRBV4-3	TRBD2	TGCGCCAGCAGCCAAGCCGGGACTAGCGGGGTTCTGACAGATACGCAGTATTTT	CASSQAGTSGVLTDTQYF
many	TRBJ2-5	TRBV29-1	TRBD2	TGCAGCGTCGTAGCGGGGGACCAAGAGACCCAGTACTTC	CSVVAGDQETQYF
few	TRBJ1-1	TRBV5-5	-	TGTGCCAGCAGCTTGGTCCGGCCGAACACTGAAGCTTTCTTT	CASSLVRPNTEAFF
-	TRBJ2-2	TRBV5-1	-	TGCGCCAGCAGCTTGAGAACGAACACCGGGGAGCTGTTTTTT	CASSLRTNTGELFF
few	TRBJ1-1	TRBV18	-	TGTGCCAGCAAATCTCAGGGTAACACTGAAGCTTTCTTT	CASKSQGNTEAFF
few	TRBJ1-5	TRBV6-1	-	TGTGCCAGCAGTGAAGCGCGGGTAAGCAATCAGCCCCAGCATTTT	CASSEARVSNQPQHF
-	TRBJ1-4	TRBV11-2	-	TGTGCCAGCAGCCCCGCCGGGGGCCCCGAAAAACTGTTTTTT	CASSPAGGPEKLFF
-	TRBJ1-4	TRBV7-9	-	TGTGCCAGCAGGGGGGACACGCCTAATGAAAAACTGTTTTTT	CASRGDTPNEKLFF
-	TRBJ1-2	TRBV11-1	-	TGTGCCAGCAGCCGGGGAAACTATGGCTACACCTTC	CASSRGNYGYTF
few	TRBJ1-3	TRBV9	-	TGTGCCAGCAGCGTAGTCTCAGGACTCGCTGGAAACACCATATATTTT	CASSVVSGLAGNTIYF
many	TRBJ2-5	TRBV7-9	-	TGTGCCAGCAGCTTAGATTTACGGGCCCCGGGAGAGACCCAGTACTTC	CASSLDLRAPGETQYF
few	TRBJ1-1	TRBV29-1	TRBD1	TGCAGCGTTCGCACCGGGGGACAGACTGAAGCTTTCTTT	CSVRTGGQTEAFF
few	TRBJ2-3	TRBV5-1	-	TGCGCCAGCAGCTCTACTCCCCTCCGGGGAAGCACAGATACGCAGTATTTT	CASSSTPLRGSTDTQYF
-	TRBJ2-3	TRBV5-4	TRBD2	TGTGCCAGCAGGAAGCTAGCGGGTGCCACAGATACGCAGTATTTT	CASRKLAGATDTQYF
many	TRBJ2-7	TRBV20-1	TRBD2	TGCAGTGCTAGTCTCCAGCGGGGGGACGAGCAGTACTTC	CSASLQRGDEQYF
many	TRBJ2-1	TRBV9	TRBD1	TGTGCCAGCAGCGTAAGTGGGACAGTGTTTAATGAGCAGTTCTTC	CASSVSGTVFNEQFF
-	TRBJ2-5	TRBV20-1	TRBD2	TGCAGTGCCAGACTAGCTCAGGTCCAAGAGACCCAGTACTTC	CSARLAQVQETQYF
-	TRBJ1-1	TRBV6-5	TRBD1	TGTGCCAGCAGTTACTCGGGACAGGGGTACACTGAAGCTTTCTTT	CASSYSGQGYTEAFF
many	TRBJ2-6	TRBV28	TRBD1	TGTGCCAGCAGTTGGGGACAGTACTCTGGGGCCAACGTCCTGACTTTC	CASSWGQYSGANVLTF
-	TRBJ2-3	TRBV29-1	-	TGCAGCGTTGCCGATCAGGGAACAGATACGCAGTATTTT	CSVADQGTDTQYF
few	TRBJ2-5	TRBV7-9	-	TGTGCCAGCAGCTTAGCGCGGACCCAAGAGACCCAGTACTTC	CASSLARTQETQYF
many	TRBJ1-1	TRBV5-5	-	TGTGCCAGCAGCTTGGAGGGAGAACCTTTCTTT	CASSLEGEPFF
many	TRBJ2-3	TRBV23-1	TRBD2	TGCGCCAGCAGTCAATCGAATCGGCGGGGGGGCACAGATACGCAGTATTTT	CASSQSNRRGGTDTQYF
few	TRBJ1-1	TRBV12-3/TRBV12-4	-	TGTGCCAGCAGTTTAATTGGGGGCACTGAAGCTTTCTTT	CASSLIGGTEAFF
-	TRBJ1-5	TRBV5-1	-	TGCGCCAGCAGCTTGGATTCAGGGGCAGGGCAGCCCCAGCATTTT	CASSLDSGAGQPQHF
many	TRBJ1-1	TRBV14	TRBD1	TGTGCCAGCAGCCTCAGGGGGCGCAGGGCTTTCTTT	CASSLRGRRAFF
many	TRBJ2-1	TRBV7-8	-	TGTGCCAGCAGCCTTCGGAATGAGCAGTTCTTC	CASSLRNEQFF
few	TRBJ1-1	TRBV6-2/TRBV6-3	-	TGTGCCAGCAGCCAAAGGCGTTCGAACACTGAAGCTTTCTTT	CASSQRRSNTEAFF
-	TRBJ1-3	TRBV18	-	TGTGCCAGCTCACCTTCGACAAGAACGATCTCTGGAAACACCATATATTTT	CASSPSTRTISGNTIYF
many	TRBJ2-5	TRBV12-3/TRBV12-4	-	TGTGCCAGCAGTTTACAGGGTCTAGAGACCCAGTACTTC	CASSLQGLETQYF
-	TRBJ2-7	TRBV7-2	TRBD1	TGTGCCAGCAGCTCCGGACAGGGGAGGTACGAGCAGTACTTC	CASSSGQGRYEQYF
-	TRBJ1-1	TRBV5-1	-	TGCGCCAGCAGCCACCCGAGGGGGGGCGATGAAGCTTTCTTT	CASSHPRGGDEAFF
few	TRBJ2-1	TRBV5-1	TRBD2	TGCGCCAGCAGCTTGTCCCTTAAGGGGCTAGCGGGGGCCAATGAGCAGTTCTTC	CASSLSLKGLAGANEQFF
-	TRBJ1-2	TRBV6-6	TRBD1	TGTGCCAGCAGTGGGACAGTAATCGTGCACGGCTATGGCTACACCTTC	CASSGTVIVHGYGYTF
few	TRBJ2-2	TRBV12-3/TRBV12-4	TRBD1	TGTGCCAGCAGTTCAAGGACAGGGGGCGGCGGGGAGCTGTTTTTT	CASSSRTGGGGELFF
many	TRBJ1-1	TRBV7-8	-	TGTGCCAGCAGCATACGGACAGCCACTGAAGCTTTCTTT	CASSIRTATEAFF
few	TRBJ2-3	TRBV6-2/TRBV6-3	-	TGTGCCAGCAGCCCCCTCCGTGATACGCAGTATTTT	CASSPLRDTQYF
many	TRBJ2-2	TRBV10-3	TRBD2	TGTGCCATCAGGATGACTAGCGGGGGGGCCCCGAACACCGGGGAGCTGTTTTTT	CAIRMTSGGAPNTGELFF
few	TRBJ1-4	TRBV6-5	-	TGTGCCAGCAAGACTGGGATGGATGAAAAACTGTTTTTT	CASKTGMDEKLFF
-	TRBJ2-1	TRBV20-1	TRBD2	TGCAGTGCTCCCCCGGGACTAGCGGGGGGAGTCCAGTTCTTC	CSAPPGLAGGVQFF
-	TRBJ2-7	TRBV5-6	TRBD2	TGTGCCAGCAGCTTACTAGCGGGGGGCTACGAGCAGTACTTC	CASSLLAGGYEQYF
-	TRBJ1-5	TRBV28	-	TGTGCCAGCAGTCGCCGTAGTGGGGGCAGCAATCAGCCCCAGCATTTT	CASSRRSGGSNQPQHF
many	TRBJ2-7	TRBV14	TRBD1	TGTGCCAGCAGCCGGTTTTCCGGGACAGGTTTCGACGAGCAGTACTTC	CASSRFSGTGFDEQYF
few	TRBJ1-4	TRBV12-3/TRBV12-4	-	TGTGCCAGCAGTTTAGCAGGAGTCAATGAAAAACTGTTTTTT	CASSLAGVNEKLFF
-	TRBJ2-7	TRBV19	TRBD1	TGTGCCAGTAGTGACGGGACAGGGGTTTACGAGCAGTACTTC	CASSDGTGVYEQYF